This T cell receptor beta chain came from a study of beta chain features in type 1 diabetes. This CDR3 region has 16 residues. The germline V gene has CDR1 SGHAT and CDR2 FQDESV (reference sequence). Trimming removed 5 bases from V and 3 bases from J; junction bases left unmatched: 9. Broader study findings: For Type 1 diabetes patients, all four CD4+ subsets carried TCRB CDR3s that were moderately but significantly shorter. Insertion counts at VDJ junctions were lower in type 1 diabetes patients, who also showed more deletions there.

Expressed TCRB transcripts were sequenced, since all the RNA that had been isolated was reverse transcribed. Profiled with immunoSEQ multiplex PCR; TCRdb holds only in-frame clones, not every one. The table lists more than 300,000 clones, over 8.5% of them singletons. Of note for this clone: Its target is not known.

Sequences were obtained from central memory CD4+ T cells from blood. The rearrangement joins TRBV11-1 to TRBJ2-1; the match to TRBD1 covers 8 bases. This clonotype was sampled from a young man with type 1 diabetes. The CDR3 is CASSPIRGPYYNEQFF. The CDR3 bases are TGTGCCAGCAGCCCCATCAGGGGGCCGTACTACAATGAGCAGTTCTTC.